This is a list of T cell receptor beta chains from one sample in a study of shared clonotypes between healthy human individuals. The method was immunoSEQ multiplex PCR; TCRdb's version includes in-frame clones alone and lacks a portion of them. There are around 2.5 million clones in the sample; over 85% occur only once, and roughly 0.36% lies in the top ten. The sequencing input was naive CD4+ T cells from PBMCs. The receptors stem from a man aged 18 to 35 in good health. Some clones in this sample may be carry-over from other donors' samples. CDR3s include the opening cysteine and the closing phenylalanine or tryptophan. A clone size is listed for some rows: how often the clone was seen (once, few, many), or a class if it is expanded.

j_gene	abundance	v_gene	CDR3aa
TRBJ2-1	NA	TRBV29-1	CSVRGLANNEQFF
TRBJ2-7	NA	TRBV6-5	CASSYSSAYAYEQYF
TRBJ1-6	NA	TRBV5-6	CASRVGGGLMNSPLHF
TRBJ2-1	NA	TRBV29-1	CSVRAPGTYNEQFF
TRBJ2-1	NA	TRBV5-1	CASSLNLAGGVNEQFF
TRBJ2-7	NA	TRBV7-9	CASSLRMQDYEQYF
TRBJ2-7	NA	TRBV7-2	CASSPQSEQYF
TRBJ2-4	once	TRBV7-9	CASSSYREPKNIQYF
TRBJ2-1	NA	TRBV11-2	CASSAGLDNEQFF
TRBJ2-5	once	TRBV4-2	CASSQGETSGTKGETQYF
TRBJ2-7	NA	TRBV18	CASLDGSTYEQYF
TRBJ1-1	NA	TRBV7-8	CASSLSRNTEAFF
TRBJ2-3	NA	TRBV5-8	CAGSLVAGGGTDTQYF
TRBJ2-1	NA	TRBV7-9	CASSLAASGYNEQFF
TRBJ2-1	NA	TRBV18	CASSPRPSGQASSYNEQFF
TRBJ1-5	once	TRBV2	CASNSRQGRDQPQHF
TRBJ2-2	NA	TRBV30	CAWRRTGAGELFF
TRBJ2-4	NA	TRBV5-4	CASSLKDIQYF
TRBJ1-4	NA	TRBV27	CASSQRTGPEKLFF
TRBJ1-1	NA	TRBV6-1	CASSGTPNTEAFF
TRBJ1-5	NA	TRBV7-6	CASSRGQGDQPQHF
TRBJ2-1	NA	TRBV7-3	CASSFVGRVAYNEQFF
TRBJ2-5	NA	TRBV9	CASSVAPANSQETQYF
TRBJ1-6	NA	TRBV30	CAWSVLDRGIYNSPLHF
TRBJ1-5	once	TRBV19	CARERTVFNQPQHF
TRBJ2-5	NA	TRBV27	CASSLSPGGETQYF
TRBJ2-7	NA	TRBV19	CASSPTTVSSYEQYF
TRBJ2-7	once	TRBV6-5	CASSYSSASYEQYF
TRBJ2-1	NA	TRBV5-6	CASSSHRGEIYNEQFF
TRBJ2-7	NA	TRBV6-5	CASSYSQVDEQYF
TRBJ1-2	NA	TRBV5-1	CASSFETTSYGYTF
TRBJ2-7	NA	TRBV19	CASRTGRLVYEQYF
TRBJ2-2	NA	TRBV6-4	CASSEEGFTGELFF
TRBJ2-2	NA	TRBV5-6	CASSRRTSGRPGELFF
TRBJ1-2	NA	TRBV10-3	CAISESTYGYTF
TRBJ1-1	NA	TRBV28	CASSLFGTEAFF
TRBJ2-1	NA	TRBV19	CASSILPNEQFF
TRBJ2-7	NA	TRBV30	CAWRRLAGRYEQYF
TRBJ2-7	NA	TRBV15	CATSRDFGTQGEQYF
TRBJ1-1	NA	TRBV5-5	CASSLTGMNTEAFF
TRBJ2-2	once	TRBV7-8	CASSDRTGANTGELFF
TRBJ2-1	NA	TRBV7-9	CASSLLQDNEQFF
TRBJ2-5	NA	TRBV5-1	CASSWGTGAETQYF
TRBJ1-2	NA	TRBV7-3	CASSLAVTAGTGGYTF
TRBJ2-2	NA	TRBV7-3	CASSLGPGQGTGELFF
TRBJ1-2	NA	TRBV5-1	CASSLSRGGPDGYTF
TRBJ1-3	NA	TRBV11-1	CASSPFAARGSGNTIYF
TRBJ2-1	NA	TRBV7-2	CASRSLADSSYNEQFF
TRBJ2-3	NA	TRBV11-2	CASSAQVSGISTDTQYF
TRBJ2-1	NA	TRBV5-1	CASSLERSYNEQFF
TRBJ1-1	NA	TRBV5-1	CASSLGTEAFF
TRBJ1-1	NA	TRBV6-4	CASSPRGRGMNTEAFF
TRBJ2-2	NA	TRBV25-1	CASGRTGASRGAVF
TRBJ2-7	NA	TRBV19	CASRPRSTHEQYF
TRBJ1-5	NA	TRBV30	CAWGEVANQPQHF
TRBJ1-1	NA	TRBV28	CASSLQTLNTEAFF